This T cell receptor (beta chain) was sequenced for a study of CD8 T cells in ankylosing spondylitis. There are a few counts of this clonotype. Its antigen is not identified. The CDR3 has 15 amino acids. The V segment lost 8 bases and the J segment 7 bases; nucleotides outside the gene matches: 14. Germline-derived CDR1 and CDR2 are WNHNN and SYGVQD (reference sequence). Findings and caveats of the study: One TCR beta motif, made up of fewer than 10 highly homologous variants, appeared characteristic of ankylosing spondylitis blood. Before this, some motif variants had been reported in reactive arthritis synovial fluid and blood.

Each CDR3 protein gets one entry after TCRdb re-called the 5' RACE reads with MiXCR. The data show a few hundred thousand distinct CDR3 sequences, with 11% seen just once and more than 7% held by the top ten. This chain joins TRBV10-1 and TRBJ2-1; 7 bases line up with TRBD2. The sample was blood, either unsorted or a sorted T cell fraction (not recorded which). The sequence was obtained from a female donor with ankylosing spondylitis or in good health (not recorded which). CDR3: CASALGQGGKNEQFF. For the CDR3, the DNA is TGCGCCAGCGCCCTGGGGCAGGGAGGGAAGAATGAGCAGTTCTTC.